The T cell receptor beta chain described here comes from a study of cytomegalovirus exposure and HLA in healthy donors. Study summary: Prior work identified 95 million to 120 million unique TCR beta sequences in some 200 million T cells.

Trimming removed 4 bases at V and 3 bases at J, with 24 bases between. CDR1 is MNHEY and CDR2 is SMNVEV in the germline V gene (reference sequence). The CDR3 loop spans 18 amino acids. Notes on this clone: Its antigen is still unknown.

The primer mix had 60 Vbeta and 13 Jbeta primers. Here immunoSEQ multiplex PCR was the method, and the copy in TCRdb shows in-frame clones only, minus some. The sample carries more than 70,000 clones, 60% to 85% recorded once. General study findings and limits: In an earlier analysis, productive rearrangement rates for most beta V segments clustered near 87% or 30%.

The receptor was derived from a man aged 30 to 39 in good health and CMV-seropositive. Sequenced: PBMCs. The chain joins TRBV27 to TRBJ1-1; D possibly corresponds to TRBD1 (6 bases). CDR3 sequence reads: CASSSQKLQGRIDTEAFF. As DNA, the CDR3 is TGTGCCAGCAGTTCTCAAAAGTTACAGGGCAGGATAGACACTGAAGCTTTCTTT.